A single sample gave rise to the 23 T cell receptor beta chains below, sequenced in a study of CXCR3-negative and CXCR3-positive naive CD8 T cells. The authors prepared UMI-labeled TRB cDNA libraries by 5' RACE. TCRdb reprocessed the 5' RACE reads; each CDR3 protein has one entry and no DNA is given. Here the sample table reports about 48,000 distinct CDR3 sequences. Sequencing was carried out using memory CD8+ T cells from blood. These receptors were obtained from a human donor in good health. Some clones in this sample may be carry-over from other donors' samples.

The chain recombines TRBV29-1 with TRBJ2-7. The CDR3 is 12 residues long. CDR1 SQVTM and CDR2 ANQGSEA come from the germline V gene. CDR3 sequence reads: CSVRQSSYEQYF.

The V call is TRBV28, the J call TRBJ2-1. CDR3 length equals 13 residues. CDR1 is MDHEN and CDR2 is SYDVKM in the germline V gene. CDR3 amino acids: CASRSSSYNEQFF.

The chain links TRBV23-1 to TRBJ2-5; the TCRdb call, TRBD1, lacks DNA for checking. TRBV23-1 counts as an open reading frame of uncertain function. There are 15 residues in the CDR3. The CDR3 loop reads CASSQPGLPGETQYF.

The genes are TRBV24-1 and TRBJ1-2; no DNA is available, so the TRBD1 call from TCRdb remains unchecked. The CDR3 runs 13 residues. The germline V gene has CDR1 KGHDR and CDR2 SFDVKD. This CDR3 reads CATSDLAGDGYTF.

V gene TRBV29-1 combines with J gene TRBJ2-5; absent DNA, TCRdb's TRBD1 call cannot be checked. The CDR3 extends over 14 amino acids. Looked up from germline, CDR1 is SQVTM and CDR2 is ANQGSEA. CDR3 loop: CSVVVAGGAETQYF.

V usage is TRBV28 and J usage is TRBJ2-1; there is no DNA to check the TCRdb D call of TRBD2. This CDR3 is built from 14 residues. Germline V lookup: CDR1 MDHEN, CDR2 SYDVKM. CDR3 loop: CASSDPGLINEQFF. The full variable domain, in which reference TRBV28 and TRBJ2-1 provide the parts outside the CDR3, is DVKVTQSSRYLVKRTGEKVFLECVQDMDHENMFWYRQDPGLGLRLIYFSYDVKMKEKGDIPEGYSVSREKKERFSLILESASTNQTSMYLCASSDPGLINEQFFGPGTRLTVL.

The chain combines TRBV28 with TRBJ1-1; TCRdb names TRBD1, which stays unverified in the absence of DNA. The length of the CDR3 is 14 residues. Germline V gives CDR1 MDHEN, CDR2 SYDVKM. CDR3: CASGGQGADTEAFF.

J is TRBJ2-7 and V is TRBV12-3 or TRBV12-4; the TCRdb call, TRBD1, lacks DNA for checking. The CDR3 sequence is 13 residues long. CDR3 protein: CASSPGALHEQYF.

The chain joins TRBV28 to TRBJ1-5. Germline assignment: CDR1 MDHEN and CDR2 SYDVKM. The CDR3 sequence is 14 residues long. CDR3 protein: CASKVQHSNQPQHF.

The rearrangement links TRBV12-3 or TRBV12-4 to TRBJ2-5. This CDR3 has 13 amino acids. CDR3 residues: CASSLFGLETQYF.

The chain uses TRBV29-1 and TRBJ1-3. This CDR3 is 15 amino acids long. The germline gives CDR1 SQVTM, CDR2 ANQGSEA. The CDR3 loop reads CSVASEKSSGNTIYF.

This chain connects TRBV6-1 to TRBJ2-3; TCRdb names TRBD2, which stays unverified in the absence of DNA. The CDR3 loop spans 15 amino acids. Germline CDR1 and CDR2: MNHNS and SASEGT. CDR3 region: CASRIRLAGADTQYF.

The CDR3 is CASSQDMSGGASEQFF. The chain couples TRBV4-2 to TRBJ2-1; there is no DNA to check the TCRdb D call of TRBD2. This CDR3 is 16 amino acids long. Germline assignment: CDR1 LGHNA and CDR2 YNFKEQ.

The chain links TRBV20-1 to TRBJ2-1; TCRdb calls TRBD1, which cannot be checked without DNA. CDR3 size: 15 residues. Germline V lookup: CDR1 DFQATT, CDR2 SNEGSKA (reference sequence). CDR3 loop: CSTPWGGGNYNEQFF.

The chain employs TRBV6-2 or TRBV6-3 and TRBJ2-5; TCRdb indicates TRBD2, and absent DNA this call remains unverified. Germline lookup yields CDR1 MNHEY and CDR2 SVGEGT. The CDR3 is 14 amino acids. CDR3 in amino acids: CASSTMGLQETQYF.

The chain carries TRBV12-3 or TRBV12-4 and TRBJ1-2; TCRdb calls TRBD1, which cannot be checked without DNA. CDR3 size: 13 residues. The CDR3 protein is CASSLDRFYGYTF.

This chain joins TRBV30 and TRBJ2-3; the TRBD2 assignment by TCRdb is unverifiable without DNA. Germline loops: CDR1 GTSNPN, CDR2 SVGIG (reference sequence). The CDR3 runs to 13 residues. The CDR3 here is CAALAGEADTQYF.

CDR3 region: CSAREGTSGKETQYF. The chain couples TRBV20-1 to TRBJ2-5; TCRdb designates TRBD2, a call that cannot be tested without DNA. The CDR3 has 15 residues. In germline, CDR1 is DFQATT, CDR2 SNEGSKA (reference sequence).

J is TRBJ1-1 and V is TRBV2. CDR3 length: 12 residues. Looked up from germline, CDR1 is SNHLY and CDR2 is FYNNEI. The CDR3 region is CASDWGNTEAFF.

The V and J genes are TRBV7-3 and TRBJ2-2. CDR3 length: 15 amino acids. Germline loops: CDR1 SGHTA, CDR2 FQGTGA. The CDR3 here is CASSLLDGMAGELFF.

The chain employs TRBV5-1 and TRBJ2-1; without DNA, the TCRdb call of TRBD1 cannot be checked. The CDR3 covers 14 residues. CDR1 is SGHRS, CDR2 YFSETQ, per germline. This CDR3 is CASSAGSGAWEQFF. Filled out from reference TRBV5-1 and TRBJ2-1, the complete variable domain reads KAGVTQTPRYLIKTRGQQVTLSCSPISGHRSVSWYQQTPGQGLQFLFEYFSETQRNKGNFPGRFSGRQFSNSRSEMNVSTLELGDSALYLCASSAGSGAWEQFFGPGTRLTVL.

The chain links TRBV20-1 to TRBJ1-2; TCRdb outputs TRBD1, but without DNA this stays unchecked. The CDR3 consists of 12 residues. Germline lookup yields CDR1 DFQATT and CDR2 SNEGSKA (reference sequence). The CDR3 loop reads CSARTGGYGYTF.

The chain joins TRBV28 to TRBJ2-4; lacking DNA, the TRBD1 call made by TCRdb goes unchecked. Germline CDR1 reads MDHEN; CDR2 reads SYDVKM. This CDR3 comprises 19 residues. This chain's CDR3 is CASSFTPEQGPLAKNIRYF.